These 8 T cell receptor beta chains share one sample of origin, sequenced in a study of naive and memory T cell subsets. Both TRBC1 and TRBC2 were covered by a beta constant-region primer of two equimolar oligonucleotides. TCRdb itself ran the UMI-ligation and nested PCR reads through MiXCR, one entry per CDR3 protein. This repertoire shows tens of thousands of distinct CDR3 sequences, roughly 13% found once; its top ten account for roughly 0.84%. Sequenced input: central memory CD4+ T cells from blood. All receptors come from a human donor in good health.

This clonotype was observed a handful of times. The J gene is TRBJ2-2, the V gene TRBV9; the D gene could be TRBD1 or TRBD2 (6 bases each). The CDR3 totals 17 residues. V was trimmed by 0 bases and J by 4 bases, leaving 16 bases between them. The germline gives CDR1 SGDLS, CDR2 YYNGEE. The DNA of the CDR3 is TGTGCCAGCAGCGTAGGCTCCGGGGGCATTGGCACCGGGGAGCTGTTTTTT. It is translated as CASSVGSGGIGTGELFF.

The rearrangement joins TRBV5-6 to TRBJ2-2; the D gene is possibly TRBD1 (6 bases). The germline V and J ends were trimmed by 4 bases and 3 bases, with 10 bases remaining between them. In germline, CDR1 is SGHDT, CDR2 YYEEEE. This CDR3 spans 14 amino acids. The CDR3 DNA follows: TGTGCCAGCAGCACTACAGGGTACACCGGGGAGCTGTTTTTT. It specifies CASSTTGYTGELFF.

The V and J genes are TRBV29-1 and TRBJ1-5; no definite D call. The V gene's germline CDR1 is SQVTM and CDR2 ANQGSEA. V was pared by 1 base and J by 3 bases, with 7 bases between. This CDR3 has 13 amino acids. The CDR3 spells CSVEVADNQPQHF. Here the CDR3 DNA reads TGCAGCGTTGAAGTGGCAGACAATCAGCCCCAGCATTTT.

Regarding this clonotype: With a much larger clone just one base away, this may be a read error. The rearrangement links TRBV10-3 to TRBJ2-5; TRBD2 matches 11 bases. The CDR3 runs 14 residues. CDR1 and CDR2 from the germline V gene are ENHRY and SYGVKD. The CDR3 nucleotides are TGTGCCATCAGTGGACTAGCGGGATCAGAGACCCGGTACTTC. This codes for CAISGLAGSETRYF.

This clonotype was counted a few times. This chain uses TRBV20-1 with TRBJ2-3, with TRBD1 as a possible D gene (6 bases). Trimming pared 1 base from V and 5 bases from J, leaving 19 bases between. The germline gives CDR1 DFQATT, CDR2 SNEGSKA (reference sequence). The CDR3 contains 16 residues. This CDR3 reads CSARGVDQKGGDTQYF. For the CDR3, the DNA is TGCAGTGCTAGAGGAGTGGACCAAAAAGGGGGAGATACGCAGTATTTT.

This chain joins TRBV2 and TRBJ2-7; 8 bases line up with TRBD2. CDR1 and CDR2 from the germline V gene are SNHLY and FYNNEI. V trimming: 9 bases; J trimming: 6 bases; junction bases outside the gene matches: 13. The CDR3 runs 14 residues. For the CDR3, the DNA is TGTGCCAGTCGGCGGGAGGTGGGGAGGCTCGAGCAGTACTTC. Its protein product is CASRREVGRLEQYF.

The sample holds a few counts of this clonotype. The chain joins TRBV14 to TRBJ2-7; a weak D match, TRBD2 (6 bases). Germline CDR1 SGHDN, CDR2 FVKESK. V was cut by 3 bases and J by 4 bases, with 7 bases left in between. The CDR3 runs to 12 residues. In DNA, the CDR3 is TGTGCCAGCAGCCAGGACTATTACGAGCAGTACTTC. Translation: CASSQDYYEQYF.

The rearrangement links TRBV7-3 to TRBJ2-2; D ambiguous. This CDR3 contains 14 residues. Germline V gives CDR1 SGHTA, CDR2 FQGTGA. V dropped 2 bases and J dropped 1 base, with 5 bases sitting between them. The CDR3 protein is CASSLHGNTGELFF. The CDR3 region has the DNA TGTGCCAGCAGCTTACATGGGAACACCGGGGAGCTGTTTTTT.